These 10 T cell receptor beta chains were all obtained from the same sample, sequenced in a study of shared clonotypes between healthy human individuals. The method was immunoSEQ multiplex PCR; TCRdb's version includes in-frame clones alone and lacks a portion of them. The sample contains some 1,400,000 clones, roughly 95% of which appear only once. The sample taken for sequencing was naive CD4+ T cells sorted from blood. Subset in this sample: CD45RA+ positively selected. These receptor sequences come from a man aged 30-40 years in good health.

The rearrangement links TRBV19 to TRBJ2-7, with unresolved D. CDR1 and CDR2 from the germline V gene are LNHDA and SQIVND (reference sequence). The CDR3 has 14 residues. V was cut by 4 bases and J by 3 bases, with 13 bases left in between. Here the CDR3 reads CASSTGPIHYEQYF. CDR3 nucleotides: TGTGCCAGTAGTACGGGTCCGATACACTACGAGCAGTACTTC.

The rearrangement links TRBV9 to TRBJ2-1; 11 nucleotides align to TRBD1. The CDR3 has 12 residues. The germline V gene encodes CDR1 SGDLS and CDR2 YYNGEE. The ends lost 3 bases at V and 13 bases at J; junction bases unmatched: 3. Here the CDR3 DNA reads TGTGCCAGCAGCGAACGGACAGGGGGCCAGTTCTTC. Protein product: CASSERTGGQFF.

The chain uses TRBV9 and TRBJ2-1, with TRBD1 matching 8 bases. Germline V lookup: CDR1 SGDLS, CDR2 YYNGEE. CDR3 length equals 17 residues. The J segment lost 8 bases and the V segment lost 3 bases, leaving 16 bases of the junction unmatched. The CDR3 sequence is CASSARGAGTGGHEQFF. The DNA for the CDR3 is TGTGCCAGCAGCGCGAGAGGCGCTGGGACAGGAGGCCATGAGCAGTTCTTC.

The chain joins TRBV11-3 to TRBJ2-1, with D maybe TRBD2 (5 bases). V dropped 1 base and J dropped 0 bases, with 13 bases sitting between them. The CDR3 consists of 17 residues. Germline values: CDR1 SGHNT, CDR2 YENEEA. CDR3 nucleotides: TGTGCCAGCAGCTTAGTTCGGGGTCCGACCTCCTACAATGAGCAGTTCTTC. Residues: CASSLVRGPTSYNEQFF.

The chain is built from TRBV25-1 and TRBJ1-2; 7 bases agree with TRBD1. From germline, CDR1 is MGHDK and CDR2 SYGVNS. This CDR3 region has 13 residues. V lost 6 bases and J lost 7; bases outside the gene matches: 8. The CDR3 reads CASSLLTGVGYTF. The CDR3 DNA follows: TGTGCCAGCAGCCTCCTTACAGGGGTTGGCTACACCTTC.

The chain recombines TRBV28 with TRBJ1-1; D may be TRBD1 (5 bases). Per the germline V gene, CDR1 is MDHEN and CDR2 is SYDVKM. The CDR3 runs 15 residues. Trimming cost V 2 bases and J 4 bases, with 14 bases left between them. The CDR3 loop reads CASSLNGRVGTEAFF. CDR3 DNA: TGTGCCAGCAGTTTAAATGGCAGGGTGGGCACTGAAGCTTTCTTT.

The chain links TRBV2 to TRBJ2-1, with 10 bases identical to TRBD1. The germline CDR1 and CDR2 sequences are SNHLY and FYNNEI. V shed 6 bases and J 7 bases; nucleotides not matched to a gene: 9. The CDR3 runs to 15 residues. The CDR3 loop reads CASRYWTGGSNEQFF. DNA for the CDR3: TGTGCCAGCAGGTATTGGACAGGGGGAAGTAATGAGCAGTTCTTC. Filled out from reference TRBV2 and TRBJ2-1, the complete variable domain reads EPEVTQTPSHQVTQMGQEVILRCVPISNHLYFYWYRQILGQKVEFLVSFYNNEISEKSEIFDDQFSVERPDGSNFTLKIRSTKLEDSAMYFCASRYWTGGSNEQFFGPGTRLTVL.

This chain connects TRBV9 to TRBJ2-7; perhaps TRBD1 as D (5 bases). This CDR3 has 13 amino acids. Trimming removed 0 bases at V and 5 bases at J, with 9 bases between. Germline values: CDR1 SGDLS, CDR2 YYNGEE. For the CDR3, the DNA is TGTGCCAGCAGCGTAGTTGTAGGGGACGAGCAGTACTTC. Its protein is CASSVVVGDEQYF.

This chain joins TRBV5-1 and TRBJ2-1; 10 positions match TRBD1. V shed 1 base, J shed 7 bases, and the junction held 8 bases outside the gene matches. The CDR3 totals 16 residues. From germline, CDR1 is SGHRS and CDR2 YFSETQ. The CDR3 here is CASSLPGTGASNEQFF. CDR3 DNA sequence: TGCGCCAGCAGCTTGCCCGGGACAGGGGCATCGAATGAGCAGTTCTTC. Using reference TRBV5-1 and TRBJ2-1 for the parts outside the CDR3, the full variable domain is KAGVTQTPRYLIKTRGQQVTLSCSPISGHRSVSWYQQTPGQGLQFLFEYFSETQRNKGNFPGRFSGRQFSNSRSEMNVSTLELGDSALYLCASSLPGTGASNEQFFGPGTRLTVL.

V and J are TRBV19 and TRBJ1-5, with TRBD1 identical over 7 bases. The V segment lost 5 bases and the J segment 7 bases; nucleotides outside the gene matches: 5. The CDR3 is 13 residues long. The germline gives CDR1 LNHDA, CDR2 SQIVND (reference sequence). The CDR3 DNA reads TGTGCCAGTAGTTTCCGGACAGGACAGCCCCAGCATTTT. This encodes CASSFRTGQPQHF.